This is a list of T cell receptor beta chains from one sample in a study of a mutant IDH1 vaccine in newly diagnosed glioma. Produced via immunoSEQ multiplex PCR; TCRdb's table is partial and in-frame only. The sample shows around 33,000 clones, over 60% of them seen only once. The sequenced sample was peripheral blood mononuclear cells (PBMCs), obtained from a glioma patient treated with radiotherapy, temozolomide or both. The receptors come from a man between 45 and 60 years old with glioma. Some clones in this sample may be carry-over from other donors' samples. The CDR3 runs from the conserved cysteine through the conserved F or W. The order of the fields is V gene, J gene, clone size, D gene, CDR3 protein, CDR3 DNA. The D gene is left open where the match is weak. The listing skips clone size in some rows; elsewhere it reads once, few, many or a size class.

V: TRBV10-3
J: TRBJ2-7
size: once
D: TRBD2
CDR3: CAISGPGGLAGVEQYF
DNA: TGTGCCATCAGTGGACCCGGGGGACTAGCGGGAGTCGAGCAGTACTTC

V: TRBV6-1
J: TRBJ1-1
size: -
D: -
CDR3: CASRKWGTEAFF
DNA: TGTGCCAGCAGAAAGTGGGGCACTGAAGCTTTCTTT

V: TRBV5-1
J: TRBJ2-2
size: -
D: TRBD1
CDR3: CATSGTGVTGELFF
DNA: TGCGCCACCTCCGGGACAGGGGTTACCGGGGAGCTGTTTTTT

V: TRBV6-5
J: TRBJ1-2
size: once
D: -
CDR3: CASSRDQGYGYTF
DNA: TGTGCCAGCAGCCGTGACCAGGGATATGGCTACACCTTC

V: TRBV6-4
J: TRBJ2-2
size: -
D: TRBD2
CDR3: CASSSGRDTGELFF
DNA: TGTGCCAGCAGTAGCGGGAGGGACACCGGGGAGCTGTTTTTT

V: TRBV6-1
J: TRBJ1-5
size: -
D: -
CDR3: CASTLFSNQPQHF
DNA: TGTGCCAGCACCCTTTTTAGCAATCAGCCCCAGCATTTT

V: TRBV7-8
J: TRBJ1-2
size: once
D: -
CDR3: CASSSGGPVGYTF
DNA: TGTGCCAGCAGCTCCGGAGGTCCGGTAGGCTACACCTTC

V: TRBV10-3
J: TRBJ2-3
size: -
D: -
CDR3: CAISSVDTQYF
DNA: TGTGCCATCAGTTCAGTGGATACGCAGTATTTT

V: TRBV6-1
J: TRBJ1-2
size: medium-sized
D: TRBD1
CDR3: CASSEAETGGYGYTF
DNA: TGTGCCAGCAGTGAAGCGGAGACAGGGGGCTATGGCTACACCTTC

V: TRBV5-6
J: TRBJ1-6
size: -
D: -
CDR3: CASSLEGRAYSPLHF
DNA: TGTGCCAGCAGCTTGGAGGGCAGGGCCTACTCACCCCTCCACTTT

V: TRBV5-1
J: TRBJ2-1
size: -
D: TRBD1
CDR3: CASSSGTGLNEQFF
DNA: TGCGCCAGCAGCTCCGGGACAGGGTTGAATGAGCAGTTCTTC

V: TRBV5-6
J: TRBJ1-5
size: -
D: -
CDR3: CASSAGLSNQPQHF
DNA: TGTGCCAGCAGCGCGGGACTGTCCAATCAGCCCCAGCATTTT

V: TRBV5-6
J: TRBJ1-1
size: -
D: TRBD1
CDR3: CASSSIGGAAEAFF
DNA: TGTGCCAGCAGCTCCATAGGGGGCGCGGCTGAAGCTTTCTTT

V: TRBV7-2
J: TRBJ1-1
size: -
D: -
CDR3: CASSPGGSMNTEAFF
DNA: TGTGCCAGCAGCCCCGGGGGATCAATGAACACTGAAGCTTTCTTT

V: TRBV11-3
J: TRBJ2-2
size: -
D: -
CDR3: CASSRAGGRTGELFF
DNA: TGTGCCAGCAGCCGCGCGGGCGGGCGCACCGGGGAGCTGTTTTTT

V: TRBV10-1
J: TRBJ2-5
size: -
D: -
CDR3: CAALRETQYF
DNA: TGCGCCGCGCTGAGGGAGACCCAGTACTTC

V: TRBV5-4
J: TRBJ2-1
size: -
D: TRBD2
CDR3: CASSLQGLAGENEQFF
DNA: TGTGCCAGCAGCTTGCAGGGACTAGCGGGGGAAAATGAGCAGTTCTTC

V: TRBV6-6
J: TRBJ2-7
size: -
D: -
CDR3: CASSYLRASAGYEQYF
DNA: TGTGCCAGCAGTTACTTGAGGGCCAGCGCGGGGTACGAGCAGTACTTC

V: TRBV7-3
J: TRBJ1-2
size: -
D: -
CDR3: CASSLNPRDGYTF
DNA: TGTGCCAGCAGCCTAAACCCCCGGGATGGCTACACCTTC

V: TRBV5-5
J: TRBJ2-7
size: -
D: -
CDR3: CASSPAWGYYEQYF
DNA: TGTGCCAGCAGCCCCGCCTGGGGCTACTACGAGCAGTACTTC

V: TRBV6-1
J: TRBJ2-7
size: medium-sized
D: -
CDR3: CASSEDRGPNSYEQYF
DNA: TGTGCCAGCAGTGAAGATAGGGGACCCAACTCCTACGAGCAGTACTTC

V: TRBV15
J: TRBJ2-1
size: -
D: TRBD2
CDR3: CATSRAPGTSGDNEQFF
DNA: TGTGCCACCAGCAGAGCCCCCGGGACTAGCGGCGACAATGAGCAGTTCTTC

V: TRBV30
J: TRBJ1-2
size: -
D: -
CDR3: CAWSATNYGYTF
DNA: TGTGCCTGGAGTGCAACTAACTATGGCTACACCTTC

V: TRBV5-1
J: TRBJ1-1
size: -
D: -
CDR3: CASSPGTVNTEAFF
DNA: TGCGCCAGCAGCCCCGGGACGGTGAACACTGAAGCTTTCTTT

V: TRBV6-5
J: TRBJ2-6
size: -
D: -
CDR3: CASSYSTTGANVLTF
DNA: TGTGCCAGCAGTTACTCGACGACTGGGGCCAACGTCCTGACTTTC

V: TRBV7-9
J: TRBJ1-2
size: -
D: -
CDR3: CASSTGQTNYGYTF
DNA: TGTGCCAGCAGCACCGGACAGACCAACTATGGCTACACCTTC

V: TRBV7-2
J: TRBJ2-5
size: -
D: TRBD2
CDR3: CASSTVGGGQETQYF
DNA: TGTGCCAGCAGCACAGTGGGGGGGGGCCAAGAGACCCAGTACTTC

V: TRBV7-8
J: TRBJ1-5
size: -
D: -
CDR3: CASSLGNQGIQPQHF
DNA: TGTGCCAGCAGCTTAGGGAACCAGGGTATTCAGCCCCAGCATTTT

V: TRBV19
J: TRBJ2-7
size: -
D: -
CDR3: CASSPTGFYEQYF
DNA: TGTGCCAGTAGCCCGACGGGGTTCTACGAGCAGTACTTC

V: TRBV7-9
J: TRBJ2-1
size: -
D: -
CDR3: CASRQPAGNEQFF
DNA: TGTGCCAGCAGACAACCCGCGGGGAATGAGCAGTTCTTC

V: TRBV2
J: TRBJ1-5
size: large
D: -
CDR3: CASSERRPDFNQPQHF
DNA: TGTGCCAGCAGTGAACGTCGTCCGGATTTCAATCAGCCCCAGCATTTT

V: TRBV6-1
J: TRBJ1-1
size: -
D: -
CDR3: CASSLGLNTEAFF
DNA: TGTGCCAGCAGTCTCGGACTGAACACTGAAGCTTTCTTT

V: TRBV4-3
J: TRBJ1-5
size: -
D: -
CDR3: CASSPTEAEPQHF
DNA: TGCGCCAGCAGTCCGACCGAAGCGGAGCCCCAGCATTTT

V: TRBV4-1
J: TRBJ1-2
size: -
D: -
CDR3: CASSPQRGNYGYTF
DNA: TGCGCCAGCAGTCCTCAACGGGGGAACTATGGCTACACCTTC

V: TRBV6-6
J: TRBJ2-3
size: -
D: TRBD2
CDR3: CASSSAGEANTQYF
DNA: TGTGCCAGCAGTTCGGCGGGAGAGGCAAATACGCAGTATTTT

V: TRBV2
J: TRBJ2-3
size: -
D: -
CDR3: CASSVRSTDTQYF
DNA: TGTGCCAGCTCTGTACGTAGCACAGATACGCAGTATTTT

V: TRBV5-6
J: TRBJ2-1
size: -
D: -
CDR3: CASSLRWSEGSYNEQFF
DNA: TGTGCCAGCAGCTTAAGGTGGAGCGAGGGCTCCTACAATGAGCAGTTCTTC

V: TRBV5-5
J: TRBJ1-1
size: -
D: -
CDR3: CASSLKGLDFQDTEAFF
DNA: TGTGCCAGCAGCTTGAAGGGGCTCGACTTCCAAGACACTGAAGCTTTCTTT

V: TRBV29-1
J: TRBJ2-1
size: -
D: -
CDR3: CSVGRDNEQFF
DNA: TGCAGCGTTGGGCGAGACAATGAGCAGTTCTTC

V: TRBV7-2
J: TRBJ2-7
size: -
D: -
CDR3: CASSFGFYVSTGMTYEQYF
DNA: TGTGCCAGCAGCTTTGGCTTTTATGTTTCCACAGGGATGACCTACGAGCAGTACTTC

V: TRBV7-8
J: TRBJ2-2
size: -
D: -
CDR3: CASSLGGAANTGELFF
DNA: TGTGCCAGCAGCTTAGGGGGAGCAGCGAACACCGGGGAGCTGTTTTTT

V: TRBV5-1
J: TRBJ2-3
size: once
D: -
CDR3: CASSLRSGRRTDTQYF
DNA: TGCGCCAGCAGCTTGAGAAGCGGCAGACGCACAGATACGCAGTATTTT

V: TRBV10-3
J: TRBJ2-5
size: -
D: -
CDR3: CAISESSTSVVSTQYF
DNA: TGTGCCATCAGTGAGTCGAGCACAAGCGTTGTCAGTACCCAGTACTTC

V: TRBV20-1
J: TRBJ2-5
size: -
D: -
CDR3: CSGMVQETQYF
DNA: TGCAGTGGTATGGTGCAGGAGACCCAGTACTTC

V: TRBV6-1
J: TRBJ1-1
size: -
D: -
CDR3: CASSGQVNTEAFF
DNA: TGTGCCAGCAGTGGACAGGTGAACACTGAAGCTTTCTTT

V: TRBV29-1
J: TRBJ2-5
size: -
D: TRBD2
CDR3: CSVVLTSGGETQYF
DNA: TGCAGCGTCGTCCTGACTAGCGGGGGAGAGACCCAGTACTTC

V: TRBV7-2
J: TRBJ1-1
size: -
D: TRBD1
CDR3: CASSSGQLNTEAFF
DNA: TGTGCCAGCAGCTCGGGACAGTTGAACACTGAAGCTTTCTTT

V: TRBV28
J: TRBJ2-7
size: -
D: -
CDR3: CATLAQSYEQYF
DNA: TGTGCCACCTTGGCGCAGTCCTACGAGCAGTACTTC

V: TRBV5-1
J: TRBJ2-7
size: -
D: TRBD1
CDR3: CASSFRDRAEQYF
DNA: TGCGCCAGCAGCTTCCGGGACAGGGCCGAGCAGTACTTC

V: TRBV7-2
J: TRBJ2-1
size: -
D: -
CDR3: CASSKSSDHEQFF
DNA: TGTGCCAGCAGCAAATCTAGCGATCATGAGCAGTTCTTC

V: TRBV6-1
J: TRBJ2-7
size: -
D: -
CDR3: CASFRGQGTGYEQYF
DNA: TGTGCCAGTTTTAGAGGGCAGGGCACAGGCTACGAGCAGTACTTC

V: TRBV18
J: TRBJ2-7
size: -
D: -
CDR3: CASSLDSEQYF
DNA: TGTGCCAGCTCACTTGACAGCGAGCAGTACTTC

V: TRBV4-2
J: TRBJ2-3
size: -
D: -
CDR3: CASRKEPLDTQYF
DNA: TGTGCCAGCAGAAAAGAACCCCTAGATACGCAGTATTTT

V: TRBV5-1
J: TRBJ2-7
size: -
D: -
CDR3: CASSSGGATIYEQYF
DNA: TGCGCCAGCAGCTCTGGGGGGGCGACGATCTACGAGCAGTACTTC

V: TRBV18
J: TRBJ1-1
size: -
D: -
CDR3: CASSGAGNTEAFF
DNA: TGTGCCAGCTCAGGGGCCGGGAACACTGAAGCTTTCTTT

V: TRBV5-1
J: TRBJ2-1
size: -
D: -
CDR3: CASSLGRWSYNEQFF
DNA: TGCGCCAGCAGCTTGGGACGGTGGAGTTACAATGAGCAGTTCTTC

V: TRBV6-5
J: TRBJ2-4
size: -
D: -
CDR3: CASSYGAPGAKNIQYF
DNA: TGTGCCAGCAGTTACGGAGCACCGGGAGCCAAAAACATTCAGTACTTC

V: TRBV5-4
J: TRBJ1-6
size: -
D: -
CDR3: CASGREGQDSPLHF
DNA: TGTGCCAGCGGTCGGGAGGGCCAAGATTCACCCCTCCACTTT

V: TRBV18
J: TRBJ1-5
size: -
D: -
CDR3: CASSPRGWGQPQHF
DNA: TGTGCCAGCTCACCACGGGGATGGGGCCAGCCCCAGCATTTT